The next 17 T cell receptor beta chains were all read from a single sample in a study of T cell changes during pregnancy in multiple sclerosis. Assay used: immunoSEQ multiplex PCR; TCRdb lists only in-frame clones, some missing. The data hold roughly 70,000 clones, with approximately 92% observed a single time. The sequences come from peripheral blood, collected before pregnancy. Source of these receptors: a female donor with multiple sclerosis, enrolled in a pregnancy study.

The CDR3 loop is CASSQERMGTQDGDYGYTF. The DNA of the CDR3 is TGCGCCAGCAGCCAAGAAAGGATGGGGACTCAAGACGGAGACTATGGCTACACCTTC. This chain links TRBV4-3 with TRBJ1-2; tentatively, D is TRBD1 (5 bases). V lost 0 bases and J 3 bases, leaving 23 bases between the germline ends. The CDR3 loop spans 19 amino acids. From germline, CDR1 is LGHNA and CDR2 YSLEER.

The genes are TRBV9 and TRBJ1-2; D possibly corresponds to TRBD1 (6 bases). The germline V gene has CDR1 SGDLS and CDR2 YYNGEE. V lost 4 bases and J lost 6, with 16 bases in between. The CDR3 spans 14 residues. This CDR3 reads CASSLEQGSHGYTF. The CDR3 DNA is TGTGCCAGCAGCCTTGAACAGGGTTCCCATGGCTACACCTTC.

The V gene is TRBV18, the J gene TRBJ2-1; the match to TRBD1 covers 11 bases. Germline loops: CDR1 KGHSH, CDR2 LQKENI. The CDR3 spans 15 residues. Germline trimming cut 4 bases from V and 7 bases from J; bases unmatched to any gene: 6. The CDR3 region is CASSQDRGRGNEQFF. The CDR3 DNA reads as TGTGCCAGCTCACAGGACAGGGGGCGCGGGAATGAGCAGTTCTTC.

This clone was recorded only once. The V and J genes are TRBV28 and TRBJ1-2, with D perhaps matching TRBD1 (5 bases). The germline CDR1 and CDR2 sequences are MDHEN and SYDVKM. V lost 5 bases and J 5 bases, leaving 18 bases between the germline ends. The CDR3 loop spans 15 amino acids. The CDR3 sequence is CASSQQASKRYGYTF. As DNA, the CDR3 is TGTGCCAGCAGTCAACAGGCCTCAAAGAGGTATGGCTACACCTTC.

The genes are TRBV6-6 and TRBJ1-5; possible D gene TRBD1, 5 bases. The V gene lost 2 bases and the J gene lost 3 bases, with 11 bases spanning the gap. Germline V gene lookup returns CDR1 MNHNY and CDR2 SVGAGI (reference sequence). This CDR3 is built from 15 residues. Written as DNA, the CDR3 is TGTGCCAGCAGTTACCAATCAGGGCCCAATCAGCCCCAGCATTTT. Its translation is CASSYQSGPNQPQHF.

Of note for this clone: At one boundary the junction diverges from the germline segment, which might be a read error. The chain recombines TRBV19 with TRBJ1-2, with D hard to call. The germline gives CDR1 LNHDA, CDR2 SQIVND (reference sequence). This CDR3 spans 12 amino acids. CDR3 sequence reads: CASSSPYSREIF. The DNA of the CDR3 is TGTGCCAGTAGTTCACCTTATAGCCGGGAGATCTTC.

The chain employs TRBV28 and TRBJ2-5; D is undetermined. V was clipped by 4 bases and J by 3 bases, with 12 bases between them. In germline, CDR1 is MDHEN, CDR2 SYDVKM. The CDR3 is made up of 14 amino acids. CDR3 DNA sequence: TGTGCCAGCAGTTCCCTTAACATTGAAGAGACCCAGTACTTC. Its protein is CASSSLNIEETQYF. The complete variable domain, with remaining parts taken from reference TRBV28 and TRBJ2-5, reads DVKVTQSSRYLVKRTGEKVFLECVQDMDHENMFWYRQDPGLGLRLIYFSYDVKMKEKGDIPEGYSVSREKKERFSLILESASTNQTSMYLCASSSLNIEETQYFGPGTRLLVL.

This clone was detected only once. The CDR3 DNA reads TGTGCCAGCAGCACACGAGTCCGCCCTAGATTATCCTACAATGAGCAGTTCTTC. Translated, it gives CASSTRVRPRLSYNEQFF. J is TRBJ2-1 and V is TRBV9; D uncertain. The CDR3 is made up of 18 amino acids. The V end lost 4 bases, the J end lost 1 base, and 21 bases lay between the germline ends. The germline V gene encodes CDR1 SGDLS and CDR2 YYNGEE.

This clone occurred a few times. The CDR3 region is CASSFNRDRAGYTF. The CDR3 DNA is TGTGCCAGCAGCTTTAACCGGGACAGGGCTGGCTACACCTTC. The chain combines TRBV7-2 with TRBJ1-2; 9 bases match TRBD1. J was trimmed by 7 bases and V by 3 bases; bases with no gene match: 6. Germline V lookup: CDR1 SGHTA, CDR2 FQGNSA. The CDR3 extends over 14 amino acids.

CDR3 DNA: TGTGCCAGCAGCTTACCCCGTTTAGCGGAGTTCAGGCAGTACTTC. Its translation: CASSLPRLAEFRQYF. The J gene is TRBJ2-7, the V gene TRBV11-2; D is possibly TRBD2 (6 bases). Germline V gene lookup returns CDR1 SGHAT and CDR2 FQNNGV. The CDR3 loop spans 15 amino acids. The V end lost 2 bases, the J end lost 9 bases, and 20 bases lay between the germline ends.

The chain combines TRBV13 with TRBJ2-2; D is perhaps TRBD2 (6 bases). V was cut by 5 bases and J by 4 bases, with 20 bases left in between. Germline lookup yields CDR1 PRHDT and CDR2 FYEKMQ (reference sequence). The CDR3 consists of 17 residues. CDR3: CASSLNIERAITGELFF. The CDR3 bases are TGTGCCAGCAGCCTCAACATCGAGCGGGCCATCACCGGGGAGCTGTTTTTT.

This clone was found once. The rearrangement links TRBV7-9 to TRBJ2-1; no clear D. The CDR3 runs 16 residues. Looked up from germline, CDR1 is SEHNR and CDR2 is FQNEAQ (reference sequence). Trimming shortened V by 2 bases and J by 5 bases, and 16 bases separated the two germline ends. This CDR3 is CASSLWLAPLDNEQFF. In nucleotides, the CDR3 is TGTGCCAGCAGCTTATGGCTCGCACCCTTGGACAATGAGCAGTTCTTC.

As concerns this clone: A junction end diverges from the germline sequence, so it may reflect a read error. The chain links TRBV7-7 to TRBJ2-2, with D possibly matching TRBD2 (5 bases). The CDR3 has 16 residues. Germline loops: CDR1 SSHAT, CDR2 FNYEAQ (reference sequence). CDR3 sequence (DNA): TGTGCTAGCAGCCCAAGAGCGGCCCCCATTGGCGGGGAGCTGTTTTTT. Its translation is CASSPRAAPIGGELFF.

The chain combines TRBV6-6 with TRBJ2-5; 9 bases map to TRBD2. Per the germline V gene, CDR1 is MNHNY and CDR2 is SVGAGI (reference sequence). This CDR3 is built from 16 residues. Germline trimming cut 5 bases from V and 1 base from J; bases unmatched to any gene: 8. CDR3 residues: CASSSPLAGPQETQYF. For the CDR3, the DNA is TGTGCCAGCAGTAGCCCCCTAGCGGGGCCCCAAGAGACCCAGTACTTC.

In nucleotides, the CDR3 is TGCGCCAGCAGCCAAGATCTCGGTGCGGGAGCCTACGAGCAGTACTTC. It specifies CASSQDLGAGAYEQYF. The J gene is TRBJ2-7, the V gene TRBV4-1; TRBD2 matches at 7 bases. J gave up 2 bases and V 0 bases, and 7 bases lay outside the gene matches. Germline V gene data show CDR1 as MGHRA and CDR2 as YSYEKL. CDR3 size: 16 residues.

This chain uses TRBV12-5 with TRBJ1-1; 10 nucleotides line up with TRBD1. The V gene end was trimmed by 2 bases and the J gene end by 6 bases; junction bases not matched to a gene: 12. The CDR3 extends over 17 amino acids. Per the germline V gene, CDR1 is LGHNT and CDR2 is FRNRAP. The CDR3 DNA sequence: TGTGCTAGTGGTTTGCGAACCGGGACAGGGGTGGGCTCTGAAGCTTTCTTT. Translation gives CASGLRTGTGVGSEAFF. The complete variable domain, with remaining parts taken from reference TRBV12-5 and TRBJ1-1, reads DARVTQTPRHKVTEMGQEVTMRCQPILGHNTVFWYRQTMMQGLELLAYFRNRAPLDDSGMPKDRFSAEMPDATLATLKIQPSEPRDSAVYFCASGLRTGTGVGSEAFFGQGTRLTVV.

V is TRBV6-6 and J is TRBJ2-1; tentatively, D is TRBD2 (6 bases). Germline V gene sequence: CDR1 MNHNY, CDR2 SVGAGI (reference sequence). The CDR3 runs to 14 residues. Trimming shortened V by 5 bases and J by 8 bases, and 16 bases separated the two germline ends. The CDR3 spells CASSLGGARDEQFF. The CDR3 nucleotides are TGTGCCAGCAGTCTTGGAGGGGCTAGGGATGAGCAGTTCTTC.